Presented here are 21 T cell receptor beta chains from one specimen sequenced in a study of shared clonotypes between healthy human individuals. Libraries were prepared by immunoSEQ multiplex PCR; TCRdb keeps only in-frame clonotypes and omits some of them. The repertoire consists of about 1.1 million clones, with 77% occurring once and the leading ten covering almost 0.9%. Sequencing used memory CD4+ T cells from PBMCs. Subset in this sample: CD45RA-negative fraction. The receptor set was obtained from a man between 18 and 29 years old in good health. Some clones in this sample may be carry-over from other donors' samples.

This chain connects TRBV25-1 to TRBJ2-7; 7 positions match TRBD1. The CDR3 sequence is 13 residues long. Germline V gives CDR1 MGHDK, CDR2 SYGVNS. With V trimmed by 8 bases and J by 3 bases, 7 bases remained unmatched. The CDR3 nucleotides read TGTGCCAGCGCAAGACAGGGCTTCTACGAGCAGTACTTC. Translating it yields CASARQGFYEQYF.

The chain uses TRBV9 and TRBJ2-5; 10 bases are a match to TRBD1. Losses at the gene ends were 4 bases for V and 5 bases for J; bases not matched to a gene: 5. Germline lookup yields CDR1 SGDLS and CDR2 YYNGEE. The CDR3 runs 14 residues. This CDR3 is CASSSTGGRETQYF. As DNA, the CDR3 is TGTGCCAGCAGCTCGACAGGGGGCAGGGAGACCCAGTACTTC.

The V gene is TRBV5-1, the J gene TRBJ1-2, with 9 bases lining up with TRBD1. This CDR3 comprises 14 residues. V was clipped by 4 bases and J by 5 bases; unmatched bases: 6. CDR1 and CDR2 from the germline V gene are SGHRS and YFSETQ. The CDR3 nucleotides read TGCGCCAGCAGCCCCCCCGGGACAGGGTATGGCTACACCTTC. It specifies CASSPPGTGYGYTF.

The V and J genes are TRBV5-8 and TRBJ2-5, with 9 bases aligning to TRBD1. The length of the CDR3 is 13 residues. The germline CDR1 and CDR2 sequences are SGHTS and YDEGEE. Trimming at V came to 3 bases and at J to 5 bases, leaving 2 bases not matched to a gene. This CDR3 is CASSSGQGETQYF. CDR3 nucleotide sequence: TGTGCCAGCAGCTCCGGACAGGGGGAGACCCAGTACTTC.

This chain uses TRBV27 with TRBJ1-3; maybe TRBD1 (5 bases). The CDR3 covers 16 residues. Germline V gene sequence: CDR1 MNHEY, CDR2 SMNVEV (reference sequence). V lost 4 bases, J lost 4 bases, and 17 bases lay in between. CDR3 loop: CASSSWSGTKGNTIYF. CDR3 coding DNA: TGTGCCAGCAGTTCATGGTCCGGGACGAAAGGAAACACCATATATTTT.

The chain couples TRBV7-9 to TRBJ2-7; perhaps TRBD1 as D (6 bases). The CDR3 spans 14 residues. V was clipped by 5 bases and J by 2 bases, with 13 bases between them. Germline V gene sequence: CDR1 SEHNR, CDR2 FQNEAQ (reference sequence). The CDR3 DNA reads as TGTGCCAGCAGCCCTGGGGGCAGTACCTACGAGCAGTACTTC. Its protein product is CASSPGGSTYEQYF. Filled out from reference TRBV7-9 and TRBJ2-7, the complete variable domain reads DTGVSQNPRHKITKRGQNVTFRCDPISEHNRLYWYRQTLGQGPEFLTYFQNEAQLEKSRLLSDRFSAERPKGSFSTLEIQRTEQGDSAMYLCASSPGGSTYEQYFGPGTRLTVT.

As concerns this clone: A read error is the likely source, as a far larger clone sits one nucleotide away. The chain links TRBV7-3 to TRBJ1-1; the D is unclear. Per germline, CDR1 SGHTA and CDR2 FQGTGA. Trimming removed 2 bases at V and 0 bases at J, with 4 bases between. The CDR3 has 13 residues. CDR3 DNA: TGTGCCAGCAGCTTAGAAATGAACACTGAAGCTTTCTTT. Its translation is CASSLEMNTEAFF.

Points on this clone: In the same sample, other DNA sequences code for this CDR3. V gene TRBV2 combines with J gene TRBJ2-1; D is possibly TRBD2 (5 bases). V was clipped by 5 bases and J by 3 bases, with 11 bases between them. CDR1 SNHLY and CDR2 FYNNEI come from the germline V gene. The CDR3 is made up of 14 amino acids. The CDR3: CASSRDSSYNEQFF. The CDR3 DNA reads TGTGCCAGCAGTCGGGATAGCAGCTACAATGAGCAGTTCTTC.

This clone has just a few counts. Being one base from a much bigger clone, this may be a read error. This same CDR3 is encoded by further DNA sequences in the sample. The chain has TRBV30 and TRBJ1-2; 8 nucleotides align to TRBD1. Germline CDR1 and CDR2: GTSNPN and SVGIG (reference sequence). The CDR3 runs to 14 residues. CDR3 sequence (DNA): TGTGCCTGGAGACGGGACAGGAGTAACTATGGCTACACATTC. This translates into CAWRRDRSNYGYTF.

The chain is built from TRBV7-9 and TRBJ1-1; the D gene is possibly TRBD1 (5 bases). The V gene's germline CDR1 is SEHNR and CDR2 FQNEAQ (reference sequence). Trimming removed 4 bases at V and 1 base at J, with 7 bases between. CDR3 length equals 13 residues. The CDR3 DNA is TGTGCCAGCAGCTGGGACGAGAACACTGAAGCTTTCTTT. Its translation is CASSWDENTEAFF.

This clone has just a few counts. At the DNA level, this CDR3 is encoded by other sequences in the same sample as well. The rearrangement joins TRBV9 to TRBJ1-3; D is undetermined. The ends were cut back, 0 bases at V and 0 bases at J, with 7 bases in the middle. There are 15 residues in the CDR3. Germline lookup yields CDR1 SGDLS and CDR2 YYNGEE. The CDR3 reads CASSVEASSGNTIYF. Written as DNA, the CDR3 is TGTGCCAGCAGCGTAGAGGCCAGCTCTGGAAACACCATATATTTT.

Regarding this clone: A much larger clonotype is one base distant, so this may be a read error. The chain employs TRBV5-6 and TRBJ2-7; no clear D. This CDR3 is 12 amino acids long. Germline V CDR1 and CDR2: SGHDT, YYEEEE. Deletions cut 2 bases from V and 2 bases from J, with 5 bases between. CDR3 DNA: TGTGCCAGCAGCTTCGGGCCCTACGAGCAGTACTTC. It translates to CASSFGPYEQYF.

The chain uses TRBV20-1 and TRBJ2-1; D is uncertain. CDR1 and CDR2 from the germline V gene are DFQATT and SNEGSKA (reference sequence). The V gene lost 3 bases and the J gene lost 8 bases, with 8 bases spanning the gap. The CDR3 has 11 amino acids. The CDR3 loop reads CSASRVYEQFF. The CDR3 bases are TGCAGTGCTAGTAGGGTGTATGAGCAGTTCTTC.

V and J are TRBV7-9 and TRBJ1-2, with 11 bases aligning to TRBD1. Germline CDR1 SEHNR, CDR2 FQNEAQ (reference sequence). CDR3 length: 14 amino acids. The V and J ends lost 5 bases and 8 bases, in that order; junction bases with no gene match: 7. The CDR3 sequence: CASSHRDRGGGYTF. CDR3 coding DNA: TGTGCCAGCAGCCACCGGGACAGGGGGGGCGGCTACACCTTC.

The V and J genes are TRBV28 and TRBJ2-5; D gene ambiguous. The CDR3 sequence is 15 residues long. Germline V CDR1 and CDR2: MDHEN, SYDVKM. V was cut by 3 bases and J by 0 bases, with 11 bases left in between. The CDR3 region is CASSLRFPYQETQYF. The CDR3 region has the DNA TGTGCCAGCAGTTTGAGGTTCCCGTACCAAGAGACCCAGTACTTC. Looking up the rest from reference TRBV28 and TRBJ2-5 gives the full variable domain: DVKVTQSSRYLVKRTGEKVFLECVQDMDHENMFWYRQDPGLGLRLIYFSYDVKMKEKGDIPEGYSVSREKKERFSLILESASTNQTSMYLCASSLRFPYQETQYFGPGTRLLVL.

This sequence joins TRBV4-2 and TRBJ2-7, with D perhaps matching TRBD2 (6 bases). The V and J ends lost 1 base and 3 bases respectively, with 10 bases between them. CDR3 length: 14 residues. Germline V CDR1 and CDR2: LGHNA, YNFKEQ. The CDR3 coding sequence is TGTGCCAGCAGCCAAGGCGGGACGGACTACGAGCAGTACTTC. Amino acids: CASSQGGTDYEQYF.

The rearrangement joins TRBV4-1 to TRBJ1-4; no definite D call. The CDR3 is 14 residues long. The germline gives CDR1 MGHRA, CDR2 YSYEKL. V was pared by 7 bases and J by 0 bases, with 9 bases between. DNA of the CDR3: TGCGCCAGCACCATATATGCAACTAATGAAAAACTGTTTTTT. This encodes CASTIYATNEKLFF.

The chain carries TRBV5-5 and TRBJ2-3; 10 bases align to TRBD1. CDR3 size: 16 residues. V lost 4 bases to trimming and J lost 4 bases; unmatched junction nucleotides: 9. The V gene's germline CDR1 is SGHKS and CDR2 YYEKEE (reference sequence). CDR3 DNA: TGTGCCAGCAGCGTACTACCGGGACAGGGGCCAGATACGCAGTATTTT. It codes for CASSVLPGQGPDTQYF.

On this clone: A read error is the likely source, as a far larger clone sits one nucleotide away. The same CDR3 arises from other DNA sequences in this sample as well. The CDR3: CASSSQGNTEAFF. CDR3 sequence (DNA): TGTGCCAGCAGCTCACAGGGAAACACTGAAGCTTTCTTT. V is TRBV7-3 and J is TRBJ1-1, with a tentative D call TRBD1 (6 bases). Trimming stripped 4 bases from V and 2 bases from J, with 8 bases between. Looked up from germline, CDR1 is SGHTA and CDR2 is FQGTGA. This CDR3 spans 13 amino acids.

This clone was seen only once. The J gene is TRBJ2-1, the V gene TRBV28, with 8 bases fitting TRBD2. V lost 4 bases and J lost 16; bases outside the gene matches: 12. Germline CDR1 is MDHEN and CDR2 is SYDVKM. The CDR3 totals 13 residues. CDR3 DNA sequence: TGTGCCAGCAGTTCTCAGCGGGAGTGGGACTCCTTCTTC. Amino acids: CASSSQREWDSFF.

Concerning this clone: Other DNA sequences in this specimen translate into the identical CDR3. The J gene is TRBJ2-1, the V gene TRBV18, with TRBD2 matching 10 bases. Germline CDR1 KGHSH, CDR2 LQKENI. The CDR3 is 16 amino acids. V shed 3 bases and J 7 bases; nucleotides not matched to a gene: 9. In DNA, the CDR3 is TGTGCCAGCTCACCGGTGGGGCTAGCGGGAGATAATGAGCAGTTCTTC. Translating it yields CASSPVGLAGDNEQFF.